These 8 T cell receptor beta chains were sequenced from one sample in a study of T-cell memory formation after mild COVID-19. TCRdb passed the 5' RACE reads through MiXCR, listing each CDR3 protein once. The table shows around 340,000 distinct CDR3 sequences, with under 25% occurring only once. The sample comprised PBMCs or a T cell subset sorted from them (not recorded which). These receptors were obtained from an adult woman who had mild COVID-19 (a few samples of this study predate the infection). Cell type and time point are not known.

This clonotype showed up just a few times. This chain uses TRBV7-9 with TRBJ1-1; D unclear. The CDR3 has 13 residues. The germline V gene encodes CDR1 SEHNR and CDR2 FQNEAQ (reference sequence). Trimming removed 4 bases at V and 1 base at J, with 7 bases between. This chain's CDR3 is CASSSGTNTEAFF. DNA of the CDR3: TGTGCCAGCAGCTCAGGAACGAACACTGAAGCTTTCTTT.

A few counts support this clonotype. The chain combines TRBV20-1 with TRBJ2-1, with D possibly TRBD2 on 6 matching bases. Germline V lookup: CDR1 DFQATT, CDR2 SNEGSKA (reference sequence). The CDR3 has 14 residues. V was shortened by 6 bases and J by 2 bases, with 14 bases between the two germline ends. The CDR3 bases are TGCAGTGCCGATCTTAGCGGAACCTACAATGAGCAGTTCTTC. Amino acids: CSADLSGTYNEQFF.

The rearrangement links TRBV7-2 to TRBJ2-4; D gene ambiguous. This CDR3 spans 11 amino acids. In germline, CDR1 is SGHTA, CDR2 FQGNSA. The V end was cut by 5 bases, the J end by 7 bases, with 6 bases between. CDR3 amino acids: CASSPQNIQYF. The DNA for the CDR3 is TGTGCCAGCAGCCCCCAGAACATTCAGTACTTC. The full variable domain, its missing parts supplied by reference TRBV7-2 and TRBJ2-4, is GAGVSQSPSNKVTEKGKDVELRCDPISGHTALYWYRQSLGQGLEFLIYFQGNSAPDKSGLPSDRFSAERTGGSVSTLTIQRTQQEDSAVYLCASSPQNIQYFGAGTRLSVL.

Comments on this clonotype: The junction does not match germline at one end; this may be a read error. The chain joins TRBV7-3 to TRBJ1-1; unclear D gene. The germline V gene has CDR1 SGHTA and CDR2 FQGTGA. The CDR3 extends over 11 amino acids. The CDR3 spells CASSLRREAFF. CDR3 nucleotide sequence: TGTGCCAGCAGTTTAAGACGAGAAGCTTTCTTT.

This clonotype was recorded a few times. V and J are TRBV29-1 and TRBJ2-3, with no clear D. V lost 8 bases and J lost 4, with 10 bases in between. This CDR3 is 11 amino acids long. CDR1 is SQVTM and CDR2 is ANQGSEA in the germline V gene. The CDR3 protein is CSYLSADTQYF. In nucleotides, the CDR3 is TGCAGCTATCTGTCTGCAGATACGCAGTATTTT.

The CDR3 DNA reads as TGCGCCAGCAGCCAAGATAGACGGGGAGGCACAGATACGCAGTATTTT. Translation: CASSQDRRGGTDTQYF. This chain links TRBV4-1 with TRBJ2-3, with a tentative D call TRBD2 (5 bases). Trimming removed 0 bases at V and 1 base at J, with 11 bases between. From germline, CDR1 is MGHRA and CDR2 YSYEKL. The CDR3 is 16 residues long.

The chain couples TRBV5-1 to TRBJ1-5; tentatively, D is TRBD1 (5 bases). V gave up 0 bases and J gave up 7 bases, with 11 bases separating them. The germline V gene has CDR1 SGHRS and CDR2 YFSETQ. The CDR3 is 14 residues long. CDR3 in amino acids: CASSLEEGLQPQHF. The CDR3 DNA follows: TGCGCCAGCAGCTTGGAGGAGGGGTTGCAGCCCCAGCATTTT.

This clonotype was detected a few times. The chain links TRBV20-1 to TRBJ1-2; 9 nucleotides match TRBD1. In germline, CDR1 is DFQATT, CDR2 SNEGSKA (reference sequence). This CDR3 has 15 amino acids. V lost 6 bases to trimming and J lost 2 bases; unmatched junction nucleotides: 10. CDR3 region: CSATGGDRANYGYTF. The CDR3 nucleotides are TGCAGTGCAACGGGAGGGGACAGGGCGAACTATGGCTACACCTTC.